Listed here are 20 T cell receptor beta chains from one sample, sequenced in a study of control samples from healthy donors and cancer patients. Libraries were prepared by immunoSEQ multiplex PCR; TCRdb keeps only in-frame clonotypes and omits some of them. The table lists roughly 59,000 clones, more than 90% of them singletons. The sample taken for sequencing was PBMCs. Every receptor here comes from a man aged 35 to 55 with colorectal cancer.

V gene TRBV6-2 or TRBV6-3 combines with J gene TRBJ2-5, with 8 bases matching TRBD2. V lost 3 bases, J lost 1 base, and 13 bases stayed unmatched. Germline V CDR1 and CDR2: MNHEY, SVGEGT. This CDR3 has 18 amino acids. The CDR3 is CASSYAVGERGTQETQYF. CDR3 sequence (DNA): TGTGCCAGCAGTTATGCGGTCGGTGAGCGGGGGACCCAAGAGACCCAGTACTTC.

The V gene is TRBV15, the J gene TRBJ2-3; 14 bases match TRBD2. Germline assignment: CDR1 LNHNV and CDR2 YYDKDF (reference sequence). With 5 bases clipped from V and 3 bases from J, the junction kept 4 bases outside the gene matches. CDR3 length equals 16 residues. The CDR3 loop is CATSGGTSGGTDTQYF. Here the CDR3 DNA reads TGTGCCACCAGCGGTGGGACTAGCGGGGGAACAGATACGCAGTATTTT.

CDR3 protein: CAWSEGGSGNTIYF. Here the CDR3 DNA reads TGTGCCTGGAGTGAGGGAGGTTCTGGAAACACCATATATTTT. J is TRBJ1-3 and V is TRBV30; D is unresolved. Trimming took off 1 base at V and 1 base at J, with 8 bases between the two ends. The germline gives CDR1 GTSNPN, CDR2 SVGIG (reference sequence). CDR3 size: 14 residues.

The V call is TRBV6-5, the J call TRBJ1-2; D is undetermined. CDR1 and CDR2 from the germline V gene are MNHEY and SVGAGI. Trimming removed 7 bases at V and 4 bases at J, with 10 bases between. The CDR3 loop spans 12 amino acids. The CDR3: CASTRWGYGYTF. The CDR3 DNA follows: TGTGCCAGCACCCGGTGGGGCTATGGCTACACCTTC.

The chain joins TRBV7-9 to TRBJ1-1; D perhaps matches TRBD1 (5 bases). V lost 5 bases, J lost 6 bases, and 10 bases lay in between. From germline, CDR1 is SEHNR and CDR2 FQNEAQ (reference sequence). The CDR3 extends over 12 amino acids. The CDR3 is CASSRLTAEAFF. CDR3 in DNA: TGTGCCAGCAGCCGTTTGACAGCTGAAGCTTTCTTT.

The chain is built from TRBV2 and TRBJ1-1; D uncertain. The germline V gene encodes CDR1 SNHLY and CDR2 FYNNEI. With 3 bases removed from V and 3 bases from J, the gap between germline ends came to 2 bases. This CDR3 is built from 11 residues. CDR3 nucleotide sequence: TGTGCCAGCAGTGACTACACTGAAGCTTTCTTT. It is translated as CASSDYTEAFF.

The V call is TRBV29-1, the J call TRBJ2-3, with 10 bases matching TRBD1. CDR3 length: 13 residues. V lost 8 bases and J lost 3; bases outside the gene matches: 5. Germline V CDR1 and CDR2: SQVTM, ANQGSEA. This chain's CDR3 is CSSGQGRTDTQYF. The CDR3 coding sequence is TGCAGCTCGGGACAGGGGAGGACAGATACGCAGTATTTT.

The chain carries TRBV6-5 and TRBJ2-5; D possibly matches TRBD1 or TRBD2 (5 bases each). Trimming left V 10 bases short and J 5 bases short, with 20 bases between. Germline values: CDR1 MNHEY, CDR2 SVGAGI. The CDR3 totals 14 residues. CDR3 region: CATLRGSPGETQYF. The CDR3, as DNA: TGTGCCACCCTTAGGGGCAGTCCGGGGGAGACCCAGTACTTC.

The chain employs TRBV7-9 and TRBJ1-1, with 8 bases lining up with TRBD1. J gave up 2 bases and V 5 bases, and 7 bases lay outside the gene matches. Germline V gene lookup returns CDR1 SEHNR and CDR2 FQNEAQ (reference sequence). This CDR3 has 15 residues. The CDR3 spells CASSDRGIGNTEAFF. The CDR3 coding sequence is TGTGCCAGCAGCGACAGGGGTATTGGCAACACTGAAGCTTTCTTT. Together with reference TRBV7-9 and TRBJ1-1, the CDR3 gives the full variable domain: DTGVSQNPRHKITKRGQNVTFRCDPISEHNRLYWYRQTLGQGPEFLTYFQNEAQLEKSRLLSDRFSAERPKGSFSTLEIQRTEQGDSAMYLCASSDRGIGNTEAFFGQGTRLTVV.

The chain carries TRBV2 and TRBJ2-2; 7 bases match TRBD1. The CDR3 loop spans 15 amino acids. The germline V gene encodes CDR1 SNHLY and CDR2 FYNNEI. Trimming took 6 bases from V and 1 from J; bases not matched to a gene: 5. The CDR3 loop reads CASSETGRNTGELFF. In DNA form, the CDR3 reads TGTGCCAGCAGCGAGACAGGGAGGAACACCGGGGAGCTGTTTTTT. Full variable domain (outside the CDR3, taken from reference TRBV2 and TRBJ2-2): EPEVTQTPSHQVTQMGQEVILRCVPISNHLYFYWYRQILGQKVEFLVSFYNNEISEKSEIFDDQFSVERPDGSNFTLKIRSTKLEDSAMYFCASSETGRNTGELFFGEGSRLTVL.

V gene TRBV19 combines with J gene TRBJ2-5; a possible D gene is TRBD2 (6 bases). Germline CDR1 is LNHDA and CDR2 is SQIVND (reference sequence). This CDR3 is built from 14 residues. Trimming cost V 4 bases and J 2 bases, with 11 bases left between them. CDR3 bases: TGTGCCAGTAGTAGAAGGGGACTGCAAGAGACCCAGTACTTC. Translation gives CASSRRGLQETQYF.

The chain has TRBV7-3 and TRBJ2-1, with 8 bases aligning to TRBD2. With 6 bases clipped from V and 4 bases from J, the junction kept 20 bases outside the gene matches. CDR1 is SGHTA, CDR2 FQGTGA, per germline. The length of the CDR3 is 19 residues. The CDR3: CASRRGTGGAALGYNEQFF. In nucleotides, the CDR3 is TGTGCCAGCAGGCGGGGGACCGGGGGGGCCGCATTAGGGTACAATGAGCAGTTCTTC.

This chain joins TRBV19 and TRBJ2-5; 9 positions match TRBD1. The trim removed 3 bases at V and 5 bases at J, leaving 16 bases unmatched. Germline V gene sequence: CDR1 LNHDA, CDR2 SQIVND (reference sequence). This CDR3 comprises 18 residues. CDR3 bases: TGTGCCAGTAGTATTGGAAGGACAGGGGCAATTCTTCCTGAGACCCAGTACTTC. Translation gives CASSIGRTGAILPETQYF.

In nucleotides, the CDR3 is TGTGCCAGCAGCTCTAGCGGGGTAGAGACCCAGTACTTC. It is translated as CASSSSGVETQYF. The V gene is TRBV7-2, the J gene TRBJ2-5, with 9 positions matching TRBD2. CDR3 length: 13 residues. Trimming took 4 bases from V and 4 from J; bases not matched to a gene: 1. In germline, CDR1 is SGHTA, CDR2 FQGNSA.

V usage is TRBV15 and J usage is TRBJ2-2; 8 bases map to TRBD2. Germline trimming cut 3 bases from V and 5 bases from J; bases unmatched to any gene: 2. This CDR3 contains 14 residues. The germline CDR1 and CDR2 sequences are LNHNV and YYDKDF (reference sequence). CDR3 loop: CATSSSGVTGELFF. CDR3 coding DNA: TGTGCCACCAGCAGTAGCGGGGTAACCGGGGAGCTGTTTTTT.

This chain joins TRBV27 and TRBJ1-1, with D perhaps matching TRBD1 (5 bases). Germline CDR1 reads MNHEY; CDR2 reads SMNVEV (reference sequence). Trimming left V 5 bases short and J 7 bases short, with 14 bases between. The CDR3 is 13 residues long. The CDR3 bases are TGTGCCAGCAGTAGGGTTGACAGTCGTGAAGCTTTCTTT. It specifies CASSRVDSREAFF.

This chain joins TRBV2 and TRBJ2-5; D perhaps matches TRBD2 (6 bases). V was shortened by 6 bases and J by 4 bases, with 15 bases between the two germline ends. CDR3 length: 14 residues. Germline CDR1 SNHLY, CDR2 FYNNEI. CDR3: CASRWTTQGETQYF. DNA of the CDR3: TGTGCCAGCAGGTGGACTACTCAGGGAGAGACCCAGTACTTC.

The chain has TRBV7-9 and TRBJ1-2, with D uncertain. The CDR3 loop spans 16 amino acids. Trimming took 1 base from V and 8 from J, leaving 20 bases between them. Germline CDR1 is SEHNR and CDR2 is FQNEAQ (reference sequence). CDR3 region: CASSLGTGLVLRGYTF. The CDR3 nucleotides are TGTGCCAGCAGCTTAGGGACTGGGCTAGTCCTGAGGGGCTACACCTTC.

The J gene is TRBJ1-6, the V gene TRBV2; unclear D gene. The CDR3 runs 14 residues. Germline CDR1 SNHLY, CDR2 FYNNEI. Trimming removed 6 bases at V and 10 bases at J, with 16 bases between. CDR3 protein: CASSSREGGSPLHF. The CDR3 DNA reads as TGTGCCAGCAGCAGTCGAGAGGGAGGCTCACCCCTCCACTTT.

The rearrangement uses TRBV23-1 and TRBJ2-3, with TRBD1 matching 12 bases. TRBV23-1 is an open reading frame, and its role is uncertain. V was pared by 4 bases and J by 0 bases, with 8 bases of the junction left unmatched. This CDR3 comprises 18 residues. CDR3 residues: CASSPGQGAPASTDTQYF. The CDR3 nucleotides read TGCGCCAGCAGTCCGGGACAGGGGGCCCCCGCTAGCACAGATACGCAGTATTTT.